The 15 T cell receptor beta chains below come from one sample, sequenced in a study of cytomegalovirus exposure and HLA in healthy donors. Researchers ran the PCR with 60 Vbeta and 13 Jbeta primers. This table comes from immunoSEQ multiplex PCR, and its TCRdb copy is limited to in-frame clones, with some not included. Here the sample spans about 98,000 clones, around 72% being singletons. The sequencing sample was made of PBMCs. These receptors came from a man younger than 35 in good health and CMV-seropositive.

The rearrangement links TRBV18 to TRBJ2-5, with TRBD1 identical over 9 bases. The germline V gene has CDR1 KGHSH and CDR2 LQKENI. V lost 6 bases, J lost 0 bases, and 11 bases stayed unmatched. The CDR3 is 17 amino acids. This CDR3 is CASSGIQGASYQETQYF. CDR3 bases: TGTGCCAGCTCGGGGATACAGGGGGCGTCGTACCAAGAGACCCAGTACTTC.

This clone has just a few counts. V and J are TRBV19 and TRBJ1-5; possibly TRBD1 for D (5 bases). V lost 1 base and J 3 bases, leaving 10 bases between the germline ends. The CDR3 contains 15 residues. Per the germline V gene, CDR1 is LNHDA and CDR2 is SQIVND (reference sequence). CDR3 region: CASSIARAPNQPQHF. DNA for the CDR3: TGTGCCAGTAGTATAGCCAGGGCGCCCAATCAGCCCCAGCATTTT.

The chain joins TRBV11-2 to TRBJ2-1; perhaps TRBD2 as D (6 bases). Per germline, CDR1 SGHAT and CDR2 FQNNGV. With 5 bases removed from V and 0 bases from J, the gap between germline ends came to 17 bases. The CDR3 covers 17 residues. CDR3 loop: CASSMGGAWSSYNEQFF. CDR3 in DNA: TGTGCCAGCAGCATGGGCGGGGCTTGGAGCTCCTACAATGAGCAGTTCTTC.

This sequence joins TRBV6-5 and TRBJ1-2; D is unclear. The CDR3 sequence is 15 residues long. Looked up from germline, CDR1 is MNHEY and CDR2 is SVGAGI. The V and J ends lost 0 bases and 8 bases respectively, with 16 bases between them. CDR3 protein: CASSYSIGAAGGYTF. The CDR3 region has the DNA TGTGCCAGCAGTTACTCGATAGGCGCGGCGGGAGGCTACACCTTC.

The rearrangement uses TRBV28 and TRBJ1-1; D is unresolved. Deletions cut 6 bases from V and 10 bases from J, with 15 bases between. CDR3 length: 12 amino acids. From germline, CDR1 is MDHEN and CDR2 SYDVKM. The CDR3 bases are TGTGCCAGCAGCAAACCCAGGTTTGTAGCTTTCTTT. This encodes CASSKPRFVAFF.

The chain carries TRBV11-2 and TRBJ2-6; the match to TRBD1 covers 7 bases. The CDR3 consists of 17 residues. V shed 5 bases, J shed 0 bases, and the junction held 7 bases outside the gene matches. CDR1 and CDR2 (germline): SGHAT, FQNNGV. In nucleotides, the CDR3 is TGTGCCAGCAGCCCCGACAGGGTCCTCTCTGGGGCCAACGTCCTGACTTTC. Translation gives CASSPDRVLSGANVLTF.

This clone has a handful of counts. The rearrangement links TRBV2 to TRBJ2-5; TRBD2 matches 12 bases. This CDR3 region has 17 residues. After removal of 3 bases from V and 2 bases from J, the junction contained 7 bases not matched to a gene. The V gene's germline CDR1 is SNHLY and CDR2 FYNNEI. For the CDR3, the DNA is TGTGCCAGCAGTGACCCCCGGACTAGCGGGGTACAAGAGACCCAGTACTTC. Its translation: CASSDPRTSGVQETQYF.

The J gene is TRBJ1-1, the V gene TRBV6-5, with D possibly TRBD1 on 5 matching bases. This CDR3 spans 14 amino acids. Looked up from germline, CDR1 is MNHEY and CDR2 is SVGAGI. V dropped 6 bases and J dropped 5 bases, with 16 bases sitting between them. CDR3 in amino acids: CASRRGGVETEAFF. CDR3 nucleotide sequence: TGTGCCAGCAGGCGTGGGGGGGTTGAGACTGAAGCTTTCTTT.

This clone occurred a few times. CDR3 region: CASSPQGTVNTEAFF. CDR3 nucleotide sequence: TGTGCCAGCAGCCCTCAAGGGACAGTGAACACTGAAGCTTTCTTT. The chain uses TRBV6-1 and TRBJ1-1, with 7 positions matching TRBD1. The CDR3 consists of 15 residues. V gave up 6 bases and J gave up 0 bases; unmatched junction bases: 7. Looked up from germline, CDR1 is MNHNS and CDR2 is SASEGT.

CDR3 in DNA: TGTGCCAGCAACCCAGTTCCGAACTATGGCTACACCTTC. It is translated as CASNPVPNYGYTF. V gene TRBV6-6 combines with J gene TRBJ1-2; D is ambiguous. The germline V gene has CDR1 MNHNY and CDR2 SVGAGI (reference sequence). CDR3 length: 13 residues. V lost 7 bases, J lost 2 bases, and 11 bases lay in between.

V and J are TRBV7-9 and TRBJ2-7; D might be TRBD2 (6 bases). The germline V gene has CDR1 SEHNR and CDR2 FQNEAQ (reference sequence). Trimming left V 1 base short and J 3 bases short, with 10 bases between. The CDR3 is 14 amino acids. The chain's CDR3 is CASSLGGELYEQYF. Written as DNA, the CDR3 is TGTGCCAGCAGCTTAGGGGGGGAACTCTACGAGCAGTACTTC.

The chain employs TRBV9 and TRBJ1-4; possibly TRBD1 for D (5 bases). CDR1 and CDR2 (germline): SGDLS, YYNGEE. V dropped 1 base and J dropped 6 bases, with 13 bases sitting between them. The CDR3 spans 15 residues. The CDR3 protein is CASSVQGNPDEKLFF. CDR3 nucleotides: TGTGCCAGCAGCGTACAGGGCAATCCCGATGAAAAACTGTTTTTT.

V and J are TRBV10-3 and TRBJ1-2, with D possibly matching TRBD1 (6 bases). V lost 6 bases to trimming and J lost 8 bases, with 16 bases between them. Germline V gene sequence: CDR1 ENHRY, CDR2 SYGVKD. The CDR3 is 13 residues long. The CDR3 coding sequence is TGTGCCATCAGCCCCACAGGGCTGGGCGGCTACACCTTC. The encoded protein is CAISPTGLGGYTF.

The genes are TRBV4-1 and TRBJ2-1; perhaps TRBD1 as D (5 bases). Trimming took off 0 bases at V and 2 bases at J, with 14 bases between the two ends. Germline V CDR1 and CDR2: MGHRA, YSYEKL. This CDR3 comprises 17 residues. The CDR3 nucleotides are TGCGCCAGCAGCCAAGAAACTGATCAGGGCCCCTACAATGAGCAGTTCTTC. Encoded protein: CASSQETDQGPYNEQFF.

V and J are TRBV5-1 and TRBJ1-1; 9 bases match TRBD1. CDR1 is SGHRS, CDR2 YFSETQ, per germline. V lost 4 bases, J lost 4 bases, and 5 bases stayed unmatched. The CDR3 consists of 14 residues. CDR3 sequence (DNA): TGCGCCAGCAGCACCGGGACAGGGACCACTGAAGCTTTCTTT. Encoded protein: CASSTGTGTTEAFF.